Given below is one TCR beta chain in context. No antigen is known for it. A read error may produce the germline difference seen at one junction end. Germline CDR1 reads SNHLY; CDR2 reads FYNNEI. This CDR3 has 12 residues. Libraries were prepared by immunoSEQ multiplex PCR; TCRdb keeps only in-frame clonotypes and omits some of them. Seen here are 1.4 million or so clones, roughly 98.5% observed once, and the top ten hold approximately 0.4%. This sample stems from a study of shared clonotypes between healthy human individuals. Overall study context: CD4 naive and CD4 memory each took three plates per donor, while CD8 naive took two and CD8 memory one.

Notes on the study in general: Approximately 5.4% of naive CD4 clonotypes were common to a few donors. The study's rarefaction showed incomplete sorted-subset sequencing despite large depth.

The sample taken for sequencing was naive CD4+ T cells sorted from blood. Described subset: CD45RA+ positively selected. This receptor was taken from a man aged 30 to 39 in good health. The chain carries TRBV2 and TRBJ2-5; 7 bases align to TRBD1. In nucleotides, the CDR3 is TGTGCCAGCAGTCCCCAGGGGGATGGGGGAAACTTC. This gives the protein CASSPQGDGGNF.